This TCR beta chain was captured by sequencing in a study of blood T cell repertoires in COVID-19. In the study's own analysis: Nucleated cell number was recorded as an estimate derived from reference gene primer amplification. Profiling relied on immunoSEQ multiplex PCR, and the TCRdb table lists in-frame clones only, not all of them. That table supplies the V and J calls and clone size; D and trimming were determined from the DNA. Of hundreds of thousands of clones in the sample, around 86% are singletons; the top ten hold 1.5% to 2%. This CDR3 contains 15 residues. The V and J ends lost 0 bases and 1 base, in that order; junction bases with no gene match: 2. Germline values: CDR1 ENHRY, CDR2 SYGVKD. The cohort comprised adults aged 18 to 89 years residing in about two dozen US areas. Cohort assignment relied on participant-reported clinical history. In Cohort 3, a recovered donor had either two negative PCRs, clearance, or symptom resolution.

The V gene is TRBV10-3, the J gene TRBJ2-5; 7 bases align to TRBD2. The sequence was collected from a man between 35 and 55 years old who had recovered from COVID-19. Sequenced sample: PBMCs or T cells enriched from blood (not recorded which). CDR3 loop: CAISESTGGQETQYF. The CDR3 nucleotides read TGTGCCATCAGTGAGTCGACGGGGGGCCAAGAGACCCAGTACTTC.